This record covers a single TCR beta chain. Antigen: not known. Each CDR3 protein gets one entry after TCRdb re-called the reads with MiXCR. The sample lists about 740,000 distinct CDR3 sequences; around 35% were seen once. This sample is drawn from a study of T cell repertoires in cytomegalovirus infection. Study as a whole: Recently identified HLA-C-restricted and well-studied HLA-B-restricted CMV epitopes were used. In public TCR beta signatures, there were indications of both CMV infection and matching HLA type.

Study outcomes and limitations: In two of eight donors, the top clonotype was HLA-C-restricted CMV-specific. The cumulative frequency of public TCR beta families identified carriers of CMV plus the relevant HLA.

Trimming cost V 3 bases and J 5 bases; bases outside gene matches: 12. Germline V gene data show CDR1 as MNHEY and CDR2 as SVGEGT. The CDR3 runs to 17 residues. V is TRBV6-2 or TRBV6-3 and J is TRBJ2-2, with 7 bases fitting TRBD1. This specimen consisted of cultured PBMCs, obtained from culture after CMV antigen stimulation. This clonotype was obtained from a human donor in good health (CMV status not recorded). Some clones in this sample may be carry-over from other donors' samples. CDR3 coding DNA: TGTGCCAGCAGTTATCGCCAGGGGGTTTATTTAACCGGGGAGCTGTTTTTT. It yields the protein CASSYRQGVYLTGELFF.